This TCR beta chain was found in a study of PD-1 blockade in classical Hodgkin lymphoma. Every single patient, without exception, relapsed after autologous stem cell transplantation, and brentuximab vedotin exposure varied. Germline CDR1 SGHVS, CDR2 FQNEAQ. This CDR3 region has 14 residues. Trimming took 4 bases from V and 8 from J, leaving 17 bases between them. The assay was immunoSEQ multiplex PCR, and TCRdb's table has in-frame clones only and misses some. This table has more than 140,000 clones, around 73% appearing once. J is TRBJ1-2 and V is TRBV7-8, with D tentatively TRBD1 (5 bases). The sequencing used peripheral blood mononuclear cells (PBMCs), collected before the second cycle of nivolumab. This receptor was identified in a human donor with classical Hodgkin lymphoma. CDR3 coding DNA: TGTGCCAGCAGCTCCCCGGGGGGTGTACGCGGCTACACCTTC. This gives the protein CASSSPGGVRGYTF.